Sequencing of this T cell receptor beta chain was carried out in a study of CD8 T cells in Susac syndrome. Germline lookup yields CDR1 LGHNA and CDR2 YSLEER. Between the trimmed V and J ends, which lost 1 base and 4 bases, there was a span of 13 bases. The CDR3 runs to 15 residues. It was with random hexamers that roughly 0.45 to 1 ug RNA was reverse transcribed. The amplification used immunoSEQ multiplex PCR on TCR beta CDR3; it spanned 54 Vbeta and 13 Jbeta. TCRdb redid the calling of the immunoSEQ multiplex PCR reads with MiXCR, one entry per CDR3 protein. Among roughly 150,000 distinct CDR3 sequences listed, around 92% were seen once.

The V and J genes are TRBV4-3 and TRBJ2-5; D uncertain. Sequences were obtained from CD4+ T cells from PBMCs. This clonotype originated in a human donor in good health. CDR3 nucleotide sequence: TGCGCCAGCAGCCAAGGGCAGTTTCGAGGAGAGACCCAGTACTTC. This encodes CASSQGQFRGETQYF.